The clone carrying this TCR beta chain has only a few counts. Antigen specificity is unknown. This sample was included in a study of identical twins. Whole-study results and caveats: Twins' surplus sharing was weaker for beta out-of-frame sequences.

The germline gives CDR1 SQVTM, CDR2 ANQGSEA. The germline V and J ends were trimmed by 7 bases and 6 bases, with 27 bases remaining between them. The CDR3 has 16 amino acids. TCRdb re-analysed the 5' RACE reads in MiXCR, keeping a single row per CDR3 protein. The sample carries 700,000 or so distinct CDR3 sequences, roughly 8% recorded once. These sequences were also reported in another study, on yellow fever vaccine responses in identical twins.

Sequenced input: PBMCs. V usage is TRBV29-1 and J usage is TRBJ1-1; D is uncertain. The sequence was obtained from a woman between 18 and 29 years old in good health. CDR3 amino acids: CSAYALVPGVSAEAFF. CDR3 DNA: TGCAGCGCCTACGCCTTGGTTCCAGGAGTAAGCGCTGAAGCTTTCTTT.